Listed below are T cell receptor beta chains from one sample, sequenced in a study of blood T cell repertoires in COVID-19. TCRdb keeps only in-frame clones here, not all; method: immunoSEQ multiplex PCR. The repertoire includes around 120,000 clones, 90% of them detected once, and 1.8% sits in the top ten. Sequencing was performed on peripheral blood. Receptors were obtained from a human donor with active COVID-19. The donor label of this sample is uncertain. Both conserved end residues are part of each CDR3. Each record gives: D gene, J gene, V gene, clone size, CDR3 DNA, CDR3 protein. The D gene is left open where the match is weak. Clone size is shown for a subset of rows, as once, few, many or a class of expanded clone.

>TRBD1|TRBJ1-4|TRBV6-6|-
TGTGCCAGCAGTTACTCGCCAGGGGGTAATGAAAAACTGTTTTTT
CASSYSPGGNEKLFF
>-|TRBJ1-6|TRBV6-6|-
TGTGCCAGCAGTCCAACCGGGGTAATCGGGGATAATTCACCCCTCCACTTT
CASSPTGVIGDNSPLHF
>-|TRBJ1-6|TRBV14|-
TGTGCCAGCAGCCAAGACTCAGGGTTCTATAATTCACCCCTCCACTTT
CASSQDSGFYNSPLHF
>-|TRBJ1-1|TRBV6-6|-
TGTGCCAGCAGTTTCTCTGGGGGCGGCACTGAAGCTTTCTTT
CASSFSGGGTEAFF
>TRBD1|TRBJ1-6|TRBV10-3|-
TGTGCCATCAGGGGTACAGGGGTTAATTCACCCCTCCACTTT
CAIRGTGVNSPLHF
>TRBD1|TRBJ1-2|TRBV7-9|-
TGTGCCAGCAGCTTAGGTTCAGGGGGCTATGGCTACACCTTC
CASSLGSGGYGYTF
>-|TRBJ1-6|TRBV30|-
TGTGCCTGGAGTGAAGGTATTAGAGGGTCACCCCTCCACTTT
CAWSEGIRGSPLHF
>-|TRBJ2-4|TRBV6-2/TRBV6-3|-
TGTGCCAGCAGTTACCCGGACACGAAAAACATTCAGTACTTC
CASSYPDTKNIQYF
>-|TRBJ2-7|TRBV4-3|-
TGCGCCAGCAAAGCCCCCGGCTCCTACGAGCAGTACTTC
CASKAPGSYEQYF
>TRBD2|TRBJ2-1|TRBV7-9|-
TGTGCCAGCAGCCCTGGACTAGCGGGGGGCCGATCCTACAATGAGCAGTTCTTC
CASSPGLAGGRSYNEQFF
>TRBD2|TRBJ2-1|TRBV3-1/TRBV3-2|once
TGTGCCAGCAGCCTAGCGGGGGGATGGAACAATGAGCAGTTCTTC
CASSLAGGWNNEQFF
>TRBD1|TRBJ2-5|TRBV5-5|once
TGTGCCAGCAGCTTGGAACAGGGGGCTTGGGAGACCCAGTACTTC
CASSLEQGAWETQYF
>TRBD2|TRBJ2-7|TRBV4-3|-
TGCGCCAGCAGCCAAGATTGGACTAGCGGGGGGCTAGGGAGGGAGTACTTC
CASSQDWTSGGLGREYF
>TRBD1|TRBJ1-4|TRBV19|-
TGTGCCAGTAGCCCAATACAGGGGGCAAATGAAAAACTGTTTTTT
CASSPIQGANEKLFF
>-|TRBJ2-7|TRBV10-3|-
TGTGCCATCAGTTCGAGGTTAGGTCTTGGCGAGCAGTACTTC
CAISSRLGLGEQYF
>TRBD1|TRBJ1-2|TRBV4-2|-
TGTGCCAGCAGCCGCGCCGGGACAGGGGGCGATACCGACTATGGCTACACCTTC
CASSRAGTGGDTDYGYTF
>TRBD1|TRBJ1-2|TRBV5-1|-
TGCGCCAGCAGCTTAGACAGGGGAATATACGGCTACACCTTC
CASSLDRGIYGYTF
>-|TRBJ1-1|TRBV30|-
TGTGCCCGCACCAAACAGGGAACGAACACTGAAGCTTTCTTT
CARTKQGTNTEAFF
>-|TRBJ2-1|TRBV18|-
TGTGCCAGCTCACCACGGAGAGGATACAATGAGCAGTTCTTC
CASSPRRGYNEQFF
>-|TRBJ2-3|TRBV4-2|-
TGTGCCAGCAGCCGCACCCCAACAGGCTCCACAGATACGCAGTATTTT
CASSRTPTGSTDTQYF
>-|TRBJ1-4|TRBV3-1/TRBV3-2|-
TGTGCCAGCTCCCGCGGGTACCGAACTAATGAAAAACTGTTTTTT
CASSRGYRTNEKLFF
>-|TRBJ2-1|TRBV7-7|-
TGTGCCAGCAGCCCGACAAGCTCCTACAATGAGCAGTTCTTC
CASSPTSSYNEQFF
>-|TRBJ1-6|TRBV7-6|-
TGTGCCAGCAGCTTAGCGGAGCCGCATTATAATTCACCCCTCCACTTT
CASSLAEPHYNSPLHF
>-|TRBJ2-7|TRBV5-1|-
TGCGCCAGCAGTACAGGAGGGTTGGGCTCCTACGAGCAGTACTTC
CASSTGGLGSYEQYF
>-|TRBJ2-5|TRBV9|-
TGTGCCAGCAGCGTAGTAATTGGTGGGGGGGAGACCCAGTACTTC
CASSVVIGGGETQYF
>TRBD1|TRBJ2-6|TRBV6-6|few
TGTGCCAGCAGTCGGACAGGGGGCAACTCTGGGGCCAACGTCCTGACTTTC
CASSRTGGNSGANVLTF
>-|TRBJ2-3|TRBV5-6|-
TGTGCCAGCAGTCCGGGGGGCCTTGATACGCAGTATTTT
CASSPGGLDTQYF
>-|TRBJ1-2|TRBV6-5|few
TGTGCCAGCTCCGACGGGTTGTGGTATGGCTACACCTTC
CASSDGLWYGYTF
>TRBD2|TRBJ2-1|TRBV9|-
TGTGCCAGCAGCCCATTGAGTTTTCTAGCGGGGGGGCCCGAAAGCTCCTACAATGAGCAGTTCTTC
CASSPLSFLAGGPESSYNEQFF
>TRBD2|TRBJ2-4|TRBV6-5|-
TGTGCCAGCAGTTACCAAGGACTAGCGGGAAACATTCAGTACTTC
CASSYQGLAGNIQYF
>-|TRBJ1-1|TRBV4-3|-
TGCGCCAGCAGCCGATTTACAGGGTTATCAGGCACTGAAGCTTTCTTT
CASSRFTGLSGTEAFF
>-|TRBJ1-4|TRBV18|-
TGTGCCAGCTCACCAGCGCGCAATGAAAAACTGTTTTTT
CASSPARNEKLFF
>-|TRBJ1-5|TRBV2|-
TGTGCCAGCAGAACTCCGGAGACAGGACGAAATCAGCCCCAGCATTTT
CASRTPETGRNQPQHF
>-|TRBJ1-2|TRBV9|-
TGTGCCAGCAGCTCGCGGGGCCACTATGGCTACACCTTC
CASSSRGHYGYTF
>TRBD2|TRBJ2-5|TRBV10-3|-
TGTGCCATCAGGGGACTAGCGGGGGGGACCCAGTACTTC
CAIRGLAGGTQYF
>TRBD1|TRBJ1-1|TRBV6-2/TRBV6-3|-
TGTGCCAGCAGTGTACAGGGGGCGCTGGGAAAAAGGAGAGCTTTCTTT
CASSVQGALGKRRAFF
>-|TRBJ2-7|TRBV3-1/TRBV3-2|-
TGTGCCAGCAGCCCTCGCCCCGACTGGTCCTTAGTCGACTCCTGGCAGTACTTC
CASSPRPDWSLVDSWQYF
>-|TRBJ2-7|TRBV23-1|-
TGCGCCAGCAGTCAATCGTGTTCGGACAGTTCCTACGAGCAGTACTTC
CASSQSCSDSSYEQYF
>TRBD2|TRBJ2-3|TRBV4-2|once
TGTGCCAGCAGCCAAGTTTCTAGCGGGGCCGCAGATACGCAGTATTTT
CASSQVSSGAADTQYF
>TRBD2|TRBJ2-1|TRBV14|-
TGTGCCAGCAGCCCTGGACTAGCGGACCACAATGAGCAGTTCTTC
CASSPGLADHNEQFF
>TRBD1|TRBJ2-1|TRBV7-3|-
TGTGCCAGCAGCCCTCCAGGGGGCCGGGACAATGAGCAGTTCTTC
CASSPPGGRDNEQFF
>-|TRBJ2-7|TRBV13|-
TGTGCCAGCAGCTTAGGCTTCGTAGGACAGCCGCCCTACGAGCAGTACTTC
CASSLGFVGQPPYEQYF
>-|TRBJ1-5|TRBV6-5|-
TGTGCCAGCAGAGCGACAGGCCATAGCAATCAGCCCCAGCATTTT
CASRATGHSNQPQHF
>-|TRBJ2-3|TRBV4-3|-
TGCGCCAGCAGCCAACTATATCGCTCTGTCAGCACAGATACGCAGTATTTT
CASSQLYRSVSTDTQYF
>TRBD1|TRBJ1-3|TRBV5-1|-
TGCGCCAGCAGCCCGTTCAGCACCGGGACAGCAACTGGAAACACCATATATTTT
CASSPFSTGTATGNTIYF
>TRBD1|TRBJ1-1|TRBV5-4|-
TGTGCCAGCAGCAGGATTGGGACAGACCCCGGTGAAGCTTTCTTT
CASSRIGTDPGEAFF
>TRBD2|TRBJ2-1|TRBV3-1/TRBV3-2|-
TGTGCCAGCAGCAGGCAGGGACTAGCGGAAAATGAGCAGTTCTTC
CASSRQGLAENEQFF
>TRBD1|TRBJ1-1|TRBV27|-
TGTGCCAGCACGATATTCCAGGGGGCAACTGAAGCTTTCTTT
CASTIFQGATEAFF
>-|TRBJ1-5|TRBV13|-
TGTGCCAGCAGCTGGAGGGGACAGCCCCAGCATTTT
CASSWRGQPQHF